One sample yielded the 20 T cell receptor beta chains listed below, sequenced in a study of a mutant IDH1 vaccine in newly diagnosed glioma. No antigens are known for them. Sequencing was performed with immunoSEQ multiplex PCR; in TCRdb, only in-frame clones are kept and a portion is missing. The table includes some 40,000 clones, over 70% detected once. Documented time point: week 11, during vaccination. The investigators gave 300 ug of mutant IDH1 20-mer peptide in each vaccine dose, together with topical imiquimod. Source: peripheral blood mononuclear cells (PBMCs), taken from a glioma patient whose treatment included an IDH1 peptide vaccine. These receptors all come from a woman in her 30s with glioma. Some clones in this sample may be carry-over from other donors' samples.

The CDR3 DNA reads TGTGCCAGTATTTATTTGGGACAGGGGATCACTGAAGCTTTCTTT. It specifies CASIYLGQGITEAFF. The gene calls are TRBV19 and TRBJ1-1; TRBD1 matches 10 bases. This CDR3 spans 15 amino acids. The trim removed 7 bases at V and 4 bases at J, leaving 9 bases unmatched. CDR1 and CDR2 from the germline V gene are LNHDA and SQIVND (reference sequence).

The gene calls are TRBV19 and TRBJ2-7; tentative D call: TRBD1 (6 bases). The CDR3 is 15 amino acids. V was cut by 3 bases and J by 4 bases, with 16 bases left in between. The germline V gene has CDR1 LNHDA and CDR2 SQIVND (reference sequence). The CDR3 spells CASSITARGYYEQYF. CDR3 sequence (DNA): TGTGCCAGTAGTATTACCGCCAGGGGTTATTACGAGCAGTACTTC.

This CDR3 reads CASSFSVDNEQFF. In DNA form, the CDR3 reads TGTGCCAGCAGCTTTAGCGTGGACAATGAGCAGTTCTTC. The rearrangement uses TRBV11-1 and TRBJ2-1; TRBD2 might be the D (5 bases). Trimming removed 3 bases from V and 5 bases from J, with 8 bases in between. This CDR3 region has 13 residues. Germline values: CDR1 SGHAT, CDR2 FQDESV (reference sequence). Full variable domain (rest looked up from reference TRBV11-1 and TRBJ2-1): EAEVAQSPRYKITEKSQAVAFWCDPISGHATLYWYRQILGQGPELLVQFQDESVVDDSQLPKDRFSAERLKGVDSTLKIQPAELGDSAMYLCASSFSVDNEQFFGPGTRLTVL.

The chain recombines TRBV5-6 with TRBJ1-2; the D is unclear. Looked up from germline, CDR1 is SGHDT and CDR2 is YYEEEE. V shed 1 base and J shed 8 bases, with 27 bases lying between them. The CDR3 sequence is 18 residues long. CDR3 DNA sequence: TGTGCCAGCAGCTTGTCACTTAAGGCGGCGGTATGGCTTGACGGCTACACCTTC. Translation: CASSLSLKAAVWLDGYTF.

V is TRBV7-9 and J is TRBJ1-2; tentatively, D is TRBD1 (6 bases). Per the germline V gene, CDR1 is SEHNR and CDR2 is FQNEAQ (reference sequence). CDR3 length: 13 amino acids. V lost 2 bases and J 5 bases, leaving 9 bases between the germline ends. In nucleotides, the CDR3 is TGTGCCAGCAGCTTACCCAGGGGATATGGCTACACCTTC. Protein sequence: CASSLPRGYGYTF.

This clone was seen a single time. V gene TRBV7-9 combines with J gene TRBJ1-4; D unresolved. The V and J ends lost 1 base and 3 bases respectively, with 9 bases between them. The V gene's germline CDR1 is SEHNR and CDR2 FQNEAQ (reference sequence). This CDR3 contains 15 residues. CDR3 residues: CASSLDEVPNEKLFF. Here the CDR3 DNA reads TGTGCCAGCAGCTTAGACGAGGTTCCTAATGAAAAACTGTTTTTT.

This chain joins TRBV6-1 and TRBJ2-5, with D tentatively TRBD1 or TRBD2 (5 bases each). The CDR3 contains 13 residues. Deletions cut 1 base from V and 6 bases from J, with 9 bases between. Germline V CDR1 and CDR2: MNHNS, SASEGT. CDR3 sequence (DNA): TGTGCCAGCAGTGAAGAGAGGGGAAAGACCCAGTACTTC. Residues: CASSEERGKTQYF.

This rearrangement joins TRBV4-1 to TRBJ1-1; 8 positions match TRBD1. V lost 4 bases, J lost 2 bases, and 6 bases stayed unmatched. The germline V gene has CDR1 MGHRA and CDR2 YSYEKL. The CDR3 loop spans 15 amino acids. The CDR3 sequence: CASSLGQVSNTEAFF. The CDR3 region has the DNA TGCGCCAGCAGCCTGGGACAGGTCAGCAACACTGAAGCTTTCTTT.

This chain connects TRBV7-9 to TRBJ1-1; 8 nucleotides match TRBD1. Germline CDR1 is SEHNR and CDR2 is FQNEAQ (reference sequence). CDR3 length: 15 amino acids. V lost 5 bases and J lost 5; bases outside the gene matches: 10. The CDR3 coding sequence is TGTGCCAGCAGCGAAAACAGGGGGGCGGAAACTGAAGCTTTCTTT. Residues: CASSENRGAETEAFF.

This chain joins TRBV13 and TRBJ2-3; D call uncertain. This CDR3 has 15 residues. The V and J ends lost 5 bases and 2 bases respectively, with 14 bases between them. Germline V gene data show CDR1 as PRHDT and CDR2 as FYEKMQ (reference sequence). CDR3 in DNA: TGTGCCAGCAGCCCAAAAAGTTCTAACACAGATACGCAGTATTTT. Its protein product is CASSPKSSNTDTQYF.

The chain couples TRBV2 to TRBJ2-1; a weak D match, TRBD1 (6 bases). V was trimmed by 6 bases and J by 8 bases, leaving 17 bases between them. This CDR3 has 14 amino acids. CDR1 and CDR2 from the germline V gene are SNHLY and FYNNEI. The CDR3 coding sequence is TGTGCCAGCAGATCAGGGGAAGGGTTTGATGAGCAGTTCTTC. It is translated as CASRSGEGFDEQFF.

The table lists this clone with a few counts. The chain recombines TRBV7-9 with TRBJ1-2; TRBD1 aligns across 7 bases. This CDR3 has 15 amino acids. The germline CDR1 and CDR2 sequences are SEHNR and FQNEAQ (reference sequence). The ends lost 2 bases at V and 4 bases at J; junction bases unmatched: 7. The CDR3 protein is CASSLSRDSLYGYTF. The CDR3 DNA reads as TGTGCCAGCAGCTTAAGCCGGGACAGTCTCTATGGCTACACCTTC.

V and J are TRBV10-3 and TRBJ1-1, with TRBD1 matching over 7 bases. This CDR3 comprises 13 residues. V trimming: 10 bases; J trimming: 7 bases; junction bases outside the gene matches: 12. CDR1 and CDR2 from the germline V gene are ENHRY and SYGVKD. The CDR3 nucleotides are TGTGCCACCGTACAGGGAGGGACAGATGAAGCTTTCTTT. This encodes CATVQGGTDEAFF.

The chain links TRBV6-5 to TRBJ1-2; D unclear. V was shortened by 7 bases and J by 2 bases, with 17 bases between the two germline ends. Germline loops: CDR1 MNHEY, CDR2 SVGAGI. This CDR3 region has 15 residues. The DNA of the CDR3 is TGTGCCAGCACCCAACACAGAGAAGGGAACTATGGCTACACCTTC. This codes for CASTQHREGNYGYTF.

V and J are TRBV5-6 and TRBJ1-2; D unclear. Trimming stripped 0 bases from V and 3 bases from J, with 12 bases between. The CDR3 has 15 amino acids. Germline-derived CDR1 and CDR2 are SGHDT and YYEEEE. The DNA of the CDR3 is TGTGCCAGCAGCTTGGTGGTGCAGGCTTACTATGGCTACACCTTC. As protein: CASSLVVQAYYGYTF.

The chain is built from TRBV5-8 and TRBJ1-1, with TRBD1 as a possible D gene (5 bases). The CDR3 extends over 15 amino acids. CDR1 is SGHTS, CDR2 YDEGEE, per germline. V was trimmed by 3 bases and J by 3 bases, leaving 15 bases between them. DNA of the CDR3: TGTGCCAGCAGCTCCCCGGACCAAGGGGACACTGAAGCTTTCTTT. Its translation: CASSSPDQGDTEAFF. Full variable domain (missing parts from reference TRBV5-8 and TRBJ1-1): EAGVTQSPTHLIKTRGQQATLRCSPISGHTSVYWYQQALGLGLQFLLWYDEGEERNRGNFPPRFSGRQFPNYSSELNVNALELEDSALYLCASSSPDQGDTEAFFGQGTRLTVV.

The table lists this clone with a few counts. The gene calls are TRBV30 and TRBJ2-7, with D maybe TRBD2 (6 bases). V lost 2 bases and J lost 3, with 8 bases in between. Germline loops: CDR1 GTSNPN, CDR2 SVGIG (reference sequence). The CDR3 runs 12 residues. CDR3 amino acids: CAWSQGGYEQYF. Written as DNA, the CDR3 is TGTGCCTGGAGTCAGGGAGGCTACGAGCAGTACTTC. The complete variable domain, with remaining parts taken from reference TRBV30 and TRBJ2-7, reads SQTIHQWPATLVQPVGSPLSLECTVEGTSNPNLYWYRQAAGRGLQLLFYSVGIGQISSEVPQNLSASRPQDRQFILSSKKLLLSDSGFYLCAWSQGGYEQYFGPGTRLTVT.

This clone turned up a few times. The chain has TRBV10-2 and TRBJ1-1, with D possibly TRBD1 on 5 matching bases. Germline V gene lookup returns CDR1 WSHSY and CDR2 SAAADI. V lost 6 bases to trimming and J lost 3 bases, with 14 bases between them. This CDR3 contains 14 residues. DNA for the CDR3: TGCGCCAGCAGGGAGGGACCGAGGGACACTGAAGCTTTCTTT. Protein sequence: CASREGPRDTEAFF.

The chain employs TRBV10-1 and TRBJ1-1; D gene ambiguous. The V gene's germline CDR1 is WNHNN and CDR2 SYGVQD (reference sequence). The CDR3 contains 14 residues. Trimming shortened V by 2 bases and J by 6 bases, and 13 bases separated the two germline ends. The CDR3 protein is CASSEGHLGAEAFF. The CDR3 bases are TGCGCCAGCAGTGAGGGGCACCTCGGAGCTGAAGCTTTCTTT.

This clone was counted only a few times. The chain joins TRBV27 to TRBJ1-2; 9 nucleotides align to TRBD1. Per germline, CDR1 MNHEY and CDR2 SMNVEV (reference sequence). The trim removed 6 bases at V and 2 bases at J, leaving 4 bases unmatched. CDR3 size: 14 residues. The CDR3 sequence: CASRRTGGNYGYTF. In DNA form, the CDR3 reads TGTGCCAGCAGACGTACAGGGGGCAACTATGGCTACACCTTC.